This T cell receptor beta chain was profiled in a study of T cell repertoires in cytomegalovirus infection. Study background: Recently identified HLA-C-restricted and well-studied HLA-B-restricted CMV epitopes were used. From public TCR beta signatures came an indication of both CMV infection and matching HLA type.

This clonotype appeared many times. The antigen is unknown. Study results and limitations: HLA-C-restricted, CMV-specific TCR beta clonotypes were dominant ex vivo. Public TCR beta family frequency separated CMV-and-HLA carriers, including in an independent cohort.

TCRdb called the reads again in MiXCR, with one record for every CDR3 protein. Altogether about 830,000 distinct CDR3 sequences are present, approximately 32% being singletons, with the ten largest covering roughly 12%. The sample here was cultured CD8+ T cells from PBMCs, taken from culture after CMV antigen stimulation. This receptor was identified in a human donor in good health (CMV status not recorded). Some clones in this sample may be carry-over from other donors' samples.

The DNA for the CDR3 is TGTGCCAGCAGCGACCCCGGGACAGGCACCACGAACCACTATGGCTACACCTTC. Translated: CASSDPGTGTTNHYGYTF. The J gene is TRBJ1-2, the V gene TRBV7-2, with 8 bases that match TRBD1. The CDR3 consists of 18 residues. With 5 bases clipped from V and 3 bases from J, the junction kept 17 bases outside the gene matches. Germline assignment: CDR1 SGHTA and CDR2 FQGNSA.